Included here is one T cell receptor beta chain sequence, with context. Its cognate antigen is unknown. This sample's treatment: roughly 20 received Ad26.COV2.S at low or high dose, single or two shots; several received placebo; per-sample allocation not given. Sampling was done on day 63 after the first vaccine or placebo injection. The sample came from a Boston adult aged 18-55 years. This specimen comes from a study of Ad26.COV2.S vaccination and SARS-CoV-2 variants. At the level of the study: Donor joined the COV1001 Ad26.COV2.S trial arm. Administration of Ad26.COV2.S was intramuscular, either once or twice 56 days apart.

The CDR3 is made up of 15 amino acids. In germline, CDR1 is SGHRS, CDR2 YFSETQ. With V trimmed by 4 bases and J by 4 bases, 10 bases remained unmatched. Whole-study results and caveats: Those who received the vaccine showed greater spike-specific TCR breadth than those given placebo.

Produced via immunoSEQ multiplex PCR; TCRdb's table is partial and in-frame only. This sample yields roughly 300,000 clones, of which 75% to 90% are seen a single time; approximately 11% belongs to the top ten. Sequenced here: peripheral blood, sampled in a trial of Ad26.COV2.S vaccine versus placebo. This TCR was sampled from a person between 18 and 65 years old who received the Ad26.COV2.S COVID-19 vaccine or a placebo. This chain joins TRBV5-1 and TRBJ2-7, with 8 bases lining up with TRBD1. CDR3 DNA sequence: TGCGCCAGCAGCCGAACAGGGGGGAACCAGTACGAGCAGTACTTC. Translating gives CASSRTGGNQYEQYF.